This T cell receptor (beta chain) came from a study of blood T cell repertoires in COVID-19. Across the study: T cells, B-cell-depleted T cells, or PBMCs provided the cDNA or gDNA that served as material.

Per the study methods: From reference gene primer amplification, estimates of nucleated cell counts were derived. Assay used: immunoSEQ multiplex PCR; TCRdb lists only in-frame clones, some missing. That table gives V, J and clone size, and the DNA gave D and trimming. The data show about 42,000 clones, 85% seen once. The CDR3 is made up of 14 amino acids. Germline CDR1 is MDHEN and CDR2 is SYDVKM. V shed 5 bases and J shed 5 bases, with 15 bases lying between them. Sequenced input: peripheral blood. V and J are TRBV28 and TRBJ1-2; a weak D match, TRBD1 (5 bases). The source of this sequence is a man in his fifties with active COVID-19. Here the CDR3 DNA reads TGTGCCAGCAGTCCCAGGGAAGTCGGGTATGGCTACACCTTC. Protein sequence: CASSPREVGYGYTF.